This TCR beta chain was found in a study of blood T cell repertoires in COVID-19. The wider study: Italy, Spain and the United States were the sources of the convalescent and acute COVID-19 samples. Sample material is recorded as cDNA or gDNA derived from T cells, B-cell-depleted T cells, or PBMCs.

V lost 0 bases and J 5 bases, leaving 8 bases between the germline ends. This CDR3 region has 14 residues. In germline, CDR1 is LGHNA, CDR2 YNFKEQ. The authors' processing: Estimation of nucleated cell counts was performed using reference gene primer amplification. Measured with immunoSEQ multiplex PCR; TCRdb has only the in-frame clones, and not every one. The V and J calls and the clone size are those of that table, but D and trimming were determined from the DNA. The table lists some 140,000 clones, 70% to 85% of them singletons. The chain combines TRBV4-2 with TRBJ1-5; no firm D call. Source material: peripheral blood. The sequence came from a man in his sixties with acute or convalescent COVID-19. The CDR3 nucleotides read TGTGCCAGCAGCCAAGAAGACGGGGATCAGCCCCAGCATTTT. This codes for CASSQEDGDQPQHF.